What follows is one T cell receptor beta chain and its context. Its antigen is still unknown. Here immunoSEQ multiplex PCR was the method, and the copy in TCRdb shows in-frame clones only, minus some. The table records around 2.3 million clones, nearly 97% of them present only once. These data are taken from a study of shared clonotypes between healthy human individuals. Study results and caveats: Since donors were few, the genetic and exposure-history diversity represented was limited.

All donors were healthy HIV-negative adults lacking recent acute infections or vaccinations. All of the donors resided in Nashville, Tennessee, and each was a Caucasian adult. This CDR3 spans 15 amino acids. The V and J ends lost 10 bases and 1 base respectively, with 20 bases between them. Germline V gives CDR1 MNHNS, CDR2 SASEGT. This TCR was sampled from a man between 18 and 35 years old in good health. The sample taken for sequencing was naive CD4+ T cells sorted from blood. Subset meaning: CD45RA+ positively selected. The chain carries TRBV6-1 and TRBJ2-7; D might be TRBD1 or TRBD2, each matching 6 bases. The CDR3 loop is CATTGWGAASYEQYF. The DNA of the CDR3 is TGTGCCACCACCGGTTGGGGGGCGGCATCCTACGAGCAGTACTTC.